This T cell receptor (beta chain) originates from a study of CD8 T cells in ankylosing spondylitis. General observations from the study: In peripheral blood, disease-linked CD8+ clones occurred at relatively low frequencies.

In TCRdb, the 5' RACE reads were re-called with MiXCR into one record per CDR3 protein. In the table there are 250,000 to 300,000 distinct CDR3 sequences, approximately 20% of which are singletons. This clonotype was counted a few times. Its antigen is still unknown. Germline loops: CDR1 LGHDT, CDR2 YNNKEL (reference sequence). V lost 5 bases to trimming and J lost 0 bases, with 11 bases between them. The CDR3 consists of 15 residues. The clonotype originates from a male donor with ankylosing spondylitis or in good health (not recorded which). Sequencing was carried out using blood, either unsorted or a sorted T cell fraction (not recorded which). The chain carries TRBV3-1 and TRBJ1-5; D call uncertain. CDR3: CASSSLADSNQPQHF. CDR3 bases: TGTGCCAGCAGCTCTCTGGCAGATAGCAATCAGCCCCAGCATTTT.